These 12 T cell receptor beta chains originate from one sample sequenced in a study of control samples from healthy donors and cancer patients. Assay used: immunoSEQ multiplex PCR; TCRdb lists only in-frame clones, some missing. The data show under 200,000 clones, around 90% seen once. Sample: blood. These receptors all come from a woman in her twenties or thirties in good health.

A single count supports this clone. V gene TRBV7-9 combines with J gene TRBJ2-1; D is uncertain. This CDR3 is built from 17 residues. The germline CDR1 and CDR2 sequences are SEHNR and FQNEAQ (reference sequence). The V end lost 2 bases, the J end lost 5 bases, and 19 bases lay between the germline ends. The CDR3 protein is CASSLMADNGYDNEQFF. In DNA form, the CDR3 reads TGTGCCAGCAGCTTAATGGCGGATAATGGATATGACAATGAGCAGTTCTTC.

This clone was picked up a small number of times. This chain connects TRBV28 to TRBJ1-5, with 8 bases that match TRBD1. Germline V gene sequence: CDR1 MDHEN, CDR2 SYDVKM. Trimming cost V 4 bases and J 4 bases; bases outside gene matches: 3. CDR3 length equals 14 residues. The CDR3 DNA sequence: TGTGCCAGCAGTTCGGACAGGGCTAATCAGCCCCAGCATTTT. This translates into CASSSDRANQPQHF.

This sequence joins TRBV12-3 or TRBV12-4 and TRBJ1-2, with D tentatively TRBD1 (6 bases). The CDR3 spans 12 residues. V dropped 5 bases and J dropped 10 bases, with 14 bases sitting between them. The CDR3 loop is CASSEIQGIYTF. CDR3 in DNA: TGTGCCAGCAGTGAGATACAGGGTATCTACACCTTC.

The chain is built from TRBV7-3 and TRBJ2-3, with TRBD2 matching over 11 bases. The CDR3 contains 16 residues. CDR1 is SGHTA and CDR2 is FQGTGA in the germline V gene. V lost 5 bases, J lost 0 bases, and 4 bases stayed unmatched. Written as DNA, the CDR3 is TGTGCCAGCAGCGAGGGGACTAGCGGTAGCACAGATACGCAGTATTTT. Amino acids: CASSEGTSGSTDTQYF.

The chain couples TRBV28 to TRBJ1-3; unclear D gene. The CDR3 runs 14 residues. Germline CDR1 and CDR2: MDHEN and SYDVKM. Between the trimmed V and J ends, which lost 1 base and 8 bases, there was a span of 12 bases. CDR3 DNA: TGTGCCAGCAGTTTATCGAATCGACCCGACACCATATATTTT. The encoded protein is CASSLSNRPDTIYF.

The rearrangement uses TRBV27 and TRBJ1-1; D gene uncertain. CDR3 length: 14 residues. The V gene lost 1 base and the J gene lost 0 bases, with 6 bases spanning the gap. The germline V gene encodes CDR1 MNHEY and CDR2 SMNVEV (reference sequence). This CDR3 reads CASSLLAVNTEAFF. The CDR3 region has the DNA TGTGCCAGCAGTTTATTAGCGGTGAACACTGAAGCTTTCTTT.

The V call is TRBV5-6, the J call TRBJ1-3; D may be TRBD1 (5 bases). V lost 0 bases and J 0 bases, leaving 13 bases between the germline ends. In germline, CDR1 is SGHDT, CDR2 YYEEEE. This CDR3 spans 17 amino acids. The CDR3 reads CASSLAGLTVSGNTIYF. Written as DNA, the CDR3 is TGTGCCAGCAGCTTGGCTGGCCTGACAGTCTCTGGAAACACCATATATTTT.

This chain uses TRBV28 with TRBJ2-7, with no clear D. The germline gives CDR1 MDHEN, CDR2 SYDVKM. The length of the CDR3 is 14 residues. Trimming removed 3 bases from V and 0 bases from J, with 9 bases in between. CDR3 amino acids: CASSLWRRSYEQYF. The CDR3 bases are TGTGCCAGCAGTTTGTGGCGGCGCTCCTACGAGCAGTACTTC.

The chain employs TRBV9 and TRBJ2-3; D is unresolved. The CDR3 has 14 amino acids. Trimming pared 2 bases from V and 4 bases from J, leaving 11 bases between. CDR1 SGDLS and CDR2 YYNGEE come from the germline V gene. CDR3 loop: CASSVEVGADTQYF. Written as DNA, the CDR3 is TGTGCCAGCAGCGTCGAAGTTGGGGCAGATACGCAGTATTTT.

The rearrangement joins TRBV6-5 to TRBJ2-1; D possibly matches TRBD1 or TRBD2 (5 bases each). The CDR3 has 13 residues. Trimming took off 4 bases at V and 3 bases at J, with 7 bases between the two ends. Germline V CDR1 and CDR2: MNHEY, SVGAGI. The CDR3 DNA follows: TGTGCCAGCAGTTGGGACCTCTACAATGAGCAGTTCTTC. It codes for CASSWDLYNEQFF.

The chain uses TRBV15 and TRBJ1-6, with 7 bases that match TRBD1. The V gene's germline CDR1 is LNHNV and CDR2 YYDKDF (reference sequence). The junction had 11 bases not matched to a gene; V was cut back by 6 bases and J by 3 bases. CDR3 length equals 17 residues. CDR3 nucleotides: TGTGCCACCAGTATGACAGGGACAGACGACTATAATTCACCCCTCCACTTT. This codes for CATSMTGTDDYNSPLHF.

In its sample, this clone was seen once. The DNA for the CDR3 is TGTGCCAGCAGCCCGCTAGCGGGAGGGGGCAATGAGCAGTTCTTC. Translated: CASSPLAGGGNEQFF. V usage is TRBV7-9 and J usage is TRBJ2-1; TRBD2 matches at 12 bases. V lost 5 bases to trimming and J lost 6 bases; unmatched junction nucleotides: 5. There are 15 residues in the CDR3. The germline V gene encodes CDR1 SEHNR and CDR2 FQNEAQ (reference sequence).